A selection of T cell receptor beta chains follows, all from one sample in a study of tumor and adjacent non-tumor tissue in lung cancer. From the multiplex PCR reads, TCRdb called clonotypes with MiXCR, one entry per CDR3 protein. The repertoire holds about 93,000 distinct CDR3 sequences, with approximately 57% as singletons. Sequenced input: lung tumor tissue. All receptors derive from a man in his 70s with non-small cell lung cancer. CDR3s include the opening cysteine and the closing phenylalanine or tryptophan. The order of the fields is J gene, CDR3 length, D gene, clone size, V gene, CDR3 DNA, CDR3 protein. D genes are given only for firm matches. The size entry is marked missing in some rows and otherwise reads once, few, many or a size class.

j_call: TRBJ2-3; cdr3_length: 11; d_call: .; clone_size: .; v_call: TRBV4-2; cdr3_nt: TGTGCCGGCAGTTACACAGACACGCAGTATTTT; cdr3_aa: CAGSYTDTQYF
j_call: TRBJ2-2; cdr3_length: 16; d_call: TRBD2; clone_size: many; v_call: TRBV29-1; cdr3_nt: TGCAGCGTTCTCGGACTAGCGGGGGCACCCCCCGGGGAGCTGTTTTTT; cdr3_aa: CSVLGLAGAPPGELFF
j_call: TRBJ2-6; cdr3_length: 16; d_call: .; clone_size: .; v_call: TRBV6-6; cdr3_nt: TGTGCCAGCAACCGTCTGCGGGGCTCTGAGGCCAACGTCCTCACTTTC; cdr3_aa: CASNRLRGSEANVLTF
j_call: TRBJ2-7; cdr3_length: 16; d_call: TRBD1; clone_size: .; v_call: TRBV4-1; cdr3_nt: TGCGCCAGCAACCAGTTACAGGGGGCAGGACCCTACGAGCAGTGCTTC; cdr3_aa: CASNQLQGAGPYEQCF
j_call: TRBJ2-3; cdr3_length: 14; d_call: .; clone_size: .; v_call: TRBV9; cdr3_nt: TGTGCCAGCAGCGTAAATAGTTTCATAGATACGCAGTATTTT; cdr3_aa: CASSVNSFIDTQYF
j_call: TRBJ2-5; cdr3_length: 16; d_call: .; clone_size: .; v_call: TRBV5-4; cdr3_nt: TGTGCCAGCAGCTTGGGAGGGACACGTGGCTCGAAGACCCAGTACTTC; cdr3_aa: CASSLGGTRGSKTQYF
j_call: TRBJ2-2; cdr3_length: 15; d_call: .; clone_size: .; v_call: TRBV12-3/TRBV12-4; cdr3_nt: TGTACCAGCAGTTTAGGGGGACCGAACACCCGGGAGATGTTTTTT; cdr3_aa: CTSSLGGPNTREMFF
j_call: TRBJ1-1; cdr3_length: 13; d_call: .; clone_size: many; v_call: TRBV4-2; cdr3_nt: TGTGCCAGCAGCCAAGAAATAAAGCGGTCAGCTTTCTTT; cdr3_aa: CASSQEIKRSAFF
j_call: TRBJ1-3; cdr3_length: 14; d_call: TRBD1; clone_size: few; v_call: TRBV20-1; cdr3_nt: TGCAGTGCTCGCTACAGGGGCTCTGGAAACACCATATATTTT; cdr3_aa: CSARYRGSGNTIYF
j_call: TRBJ2-7; cdr3_length: 13; d_call: TRBD1; clone_size: few; v_call: TRBV4-1; cdr3_nt: TGCGCCAACAGTCGCTGGACAGGGGACGAGCAGTACTTC; cdr3_aa: CANSRWTGDEQYF
j_call: TRBJ1-2; cdr3_length: 14; d_call: TRBD1; clone_size: few; v_call: TRBV3-1; cdr3_nt: TGTGCCAGCATTTCGAGCGGGACAGGGTCTGGCTACACCTTC; cdr3_aa: CASISSGTGSGYTF
j_call: TRBJ2-5; cdr3_length: 13; d_call: .; clone_size: once; v_call: TRBV20-1; cdr3_nt: TGCAATACCCTTGGTGGACTCCAAGAGACCCAGTACTTT; cdr3_aa: CNTLGGLQETQYF
j_call: TRBJ2-5; cdr3_length: 15; d_call: .; clone_size: .; v_call: TRBV11-2; cdr3_nt: TGTACCAGCAGCTTAGGACACGCCGGGCATGAGACCCAGTACTTC; cdr3_aa: CTSSLGHAGHETQYF
j_call: TRBJ2-5; cdr3_length: 15; d_call: TRBD1; clone_size: .; v_call: TRBV5-4; cdr3_nt: TGTGCCAGCAAATCCGGGACAGCCCTATCCGAGAACCAGTACTTC; cdr3_aa: CASKSGTALSENQYF
j_call: TRBJ2-7; cdr3_length: 14; d_call: TRBD1; clone_size: .; v_call: TRBV11-2; cdr3_nt: TGTACCAGCAGCGTGGGGGACAGAAACTACGGGCAGTACTTC; cdr3_aa: CTSSVGDRNYGQYF
j_call: TRBJ2-7; cdr3_length: 13; d_call: .; clone_size: .; v_call: TRBV5-6; cdr3_nt: TGTGCCAGCAGCTTGGTCTACGGGTACGAGAAGTACTTC; cdr3_aa: CASSLVYGYEKYF
j_call: TRBJ2-4; cdr3_length: 14; d_call: .; clone_size: many; v_call: TRBV29-1; cdr3_nt: TGCAGCGTTGAAGATCTTAAACAGGGAAACATTCAGTACTTC; cdr3_aa: CSVEDLKQGNIQYF
j_call: TRBJ2-1; cdr3_length: 15; d_call: .; clone_size: .; v_call: TRBV4-2; cdr3_nt: TGTGCCAGCCTCTTCGCCAGCGGGTACTACAATGAGCAGTTCTTC; cdr3_aa: CASLFASGYYNEQFF
j_call: TRBJ2-7; cdr3_length: 14; d_call: .; clone_size: .; v_call: TRBV12-3/TRBV12-4; cdr3_nt: TGTGCCAGCAGCCAGTGGGGGGCTAGCTATGAGCAGTACTTC; cdr3_aa: CASSQWGASYEQYF
j_call: TRBJ1-2; cdr3_length: 12; d_call: .; clone_size: many; v_call: TRBV6-1; cdr3_nt: TGTGCCACCCAGACAGGCATCTATGGCTACACCTTC; cdr3_aa: CATQTGIYGYTF
j_call: TRBJ2-7; cdr3_length: 14; d_call: .; clone_size: .; v_call: TRBV12-3/TRBV12-4; cdr3_nt: TGTGCCAGCAGCCCGGACCTCCCATCCTACGAGCAGTACTTC; cdr3_aa: CASSPDLPSYEQYF
j_call: TRBJ2-1; cdr3_length: 16; d_call: TRBD2; clone_size: once; v_call: TRBV5-1; cdr3_nt: TGCGCCAACAGCGGATCGGGACTAGCAACCTACAATGAGCAGTTCTTC; cdr3_aa: CANSGSGLATYNEQFF
j_call: TRBJ2-2; cdr3_length: 15; d_call: .; clone_size: .; v_call: TRBV11-1; cdr3_nt: TGTGCCAGCAGCAGGACAGCCACGAGAACCGGGGAGCTGCTTTTT; cdr3_aa: CASSRTATRTGELLF
j_call: TRBJ1-1; cdr3_length: 13; d_call: .; clone_size: .; v_call: TRBV10-3; cdr3_nt: TGTGCTATCACCGCTTCGGTGAACACTGAAGCTTTCTTT; cdr3_aa: CAITASVNTEAFF
j_call: TRBJ1-3; cdr3_length: 15; d_call: .; clone_size: .; v_call: TRBV11-2; cdr3_nt: TGTGCCATCAGCTCGTGGTTGAGCTCTGGAAACACCATATATTTT; cdr3_aa: CAISSWLSSGNTIYF
j_call: TRBJ2-5; cdr3_length: 17; d_call: .; clone_size: once; v_call: TRBV29-1; cdr3_nt: TGCAGCGTTGAAGACCGCTATGGGATAGGGGAGGCGGAGGCCCAGTACTTC; cdr3_aa: CSVEDRYGIGEAEAQYF
j_call: TRBJ2-1; cdr3_length: 15; d_call: .; clone_size: .; v_call: TRBV11-2; cdr3_nt: TGTGCCAACAGCTTAGTGGGTGGGAGTGTCCATGAGCAGTTCTTC; cdr3_aa: CANSLVGGSVHEQFF
j_call: TRBJ1-5; cdr3_length: 13; d_call: .; clone_size: few; v_call: TRBV10-3; cdr3_nt: TGTGCCATCAGTGAGTCAAGCAATCAGCCCCAGCATTTT; cdr3_aa: CAISESSNQPQHF
j_call: TRBJ2-6; cdr3_length: 11; d_call: .; clone_size: few; v_call: TRBV30; cdr3_nt: TGTGCCTGGTTGGGGGCCAACGTCCTGACTTTC; cdr3_aa: CAWLGANVLTF
j_call: TRBJ1-1; cdr3_length: 14; d_call: TRBD1; clone_size: .; v_call: TRBV20-1; cdr3_nt: TGCAGTGCCCAGAGACAGGGTGTTTCCACTGAAGCTTTCTTC; cdr3_aa: CSAQRQGVSTEAFF